The 30 T cell receptor beta chains listed next were all sequenced from one sample in a study of control samples from healthy donors and cancer patients. Data came from immunoSEQ multiplex PCR; TCRdb stores just in-frame clones and leaves some out. Here the sample spans 98,000 or so clones, approximately 84% being singletons. Sequenced input: blood. The source is a man younger than 30 in good health.

This clone has more than one count but fewer than ten. The CDR3 loop is CASARGGYAGNEQFF. The CDR3 DNA reads TGTGCCAGCGCCAGGGGGGGCTATGCGGGCAATGAGCAGTTCTTC. The V and J genes are TRBV3-1 (or the pseudogene TRBV3-2) and TRBJ2-1, with D tentatively TRBD1 or TRBD2 (7 bases each). Per germline, CDR1 LGHDT and CDR2 YNNKEL (reference sequence). This CDR3 has 15 residues. The V gene lost 8 bases and the J gene lost 6 bases, with 20 bases spanning the gap.

The chain is built from TRBV11-3 and TRBJ2-5; 7 nucleotides line up with TRBD2. This CDR3 has 15 amino acids. Germline-derived CDR1 and CDR2 are SGHNT and YENEEA. The V segment lost 2 bases and the J segment 3 bases; nucleotides outside the gene matches: 6. CDR3 protein: CASSLSGTNKETQYF. CDR3 DNA: TGTGCCAGCAGCTTATCTGGGACTAATAAAGAGACCCAGTACTTC. The entire variable domain, with the rest obtained from reference TRBV11-3 and TRBJ2-5, is as follows: EAGVVQSPRYKIIEKKQPVAFWCNPISGHNTLYWYLQNLGQGPELLIRYENEEAVDDSQLPKDRFSAERLKGVDSTLKIQPAELGDSAVYLCASSLSGTNKETQYFGPGTRLLVL.

The chain carries TRBV5-4 and TRBJ2-3, with D possibly matching TRBD2 (6 bases). The germline gives CDR1 SGHNT, CDR2 YYREEE (reference sequence). V was pared by 3 bases and J by 3 bases, with 8 bases between. The CDR3 runs to 13 residues. CDR3 in amino acids: CASSWDFTDTQYF. The CDR3 DNA follows: TGTGCCAGCAGCTGGGACTTTACAGATACGCAGTATTTT.

The rearrangement uses TRBV6-5 and TRBJ1-6; maybe TRBD1 (5 bases). This CDR3 comprises 13 residues. The germline gives CDR1 MNHEY, CDR2 SVGAGI. V lost 5 bases and J lost 10, with 12 bases in between. The chain's CDR3 is CASSPRRGSPLHF. The CDR3 coding sequence is TGTGCCAGCAGTCCCCGAAGGGGCTCACCCCTCCACTTT.

The CDR3 loop is CASSQVPGLAGGRDGTQYF. CDR3 coding DNA: TGTGCCAGCAGCCAAGTCCCGGGACTAGCGGGGGGCCGGGATGGGACCCAGTACTTC. The rearrangement uses TRBV3-1 (or the pseudogene TRBV3-2) and TRBJ2-5; TRBD2 matches 15 bases. The CDR3 spans 19 residues. CDR1 and CDR2 from the germline V gene are LGHDT and YNNKEL (reference sequence). Germline trimming cut 1 base from V and 7 bases from J; bases unmatched to any gene: 13.

The chain uses TRBV6-5 and TRBJ2-7; TRBD1 matches at 7 bases. Trimming at V came to 5 bases and at J to 3 bases, leaving 10 bases not matched to a gene. Germline V gene data show CDR1 as MNHEY and CDR2 as SVGAGI. This CDR3 spans 15 amino acids. The CDR3 DNA is TGTGCCAGCAGTCTCGAACGAGGGGGCGGCTACGAGCAGTACTTC. This codes for CASSLERGGGYEQYF.

The chain uses TRBV12-3 or TRBV12-4 and TRBJ2-3, with 7 positions matching TRBD2. Trimming took 6 bases from V and 4 from J; bases not matched to a gene: 4. This CDR3 contains 13 residues. The CDR3 loop is CASSRGVADTQYF. The CDR3 DNA reads as TGTGCCAGCAGCCGGGGGGTCGCAGATACGCAGTATTTT.

V is TRBV28 and J is TRBJ1-4; D is perhaps TRBD1 (5 bases). V lost 2 bases to trimming and J lost 5 bases, with 12 bases between them. Germline CDR1 MDHEN, CDR2 SYDVKM. The CDR3 has 15 amino acids. DNA of the CDR3: TGTGCCAGCAGTTTAACGCCCCGGGGGAATGAAAAACTGTTTTTT. Its translation is CASSLTPRGNEKLFF.

The rearrangement links TRBV19 to TRBJ1-2; D is ambiguous. This CDR3 comprises 12 residues. Trimming took 4 bases from V and 8 from J, leaving 11 bases between them. Germline V gene data show CDR1 as LNHDA and CDR2 as SQIVND (reference sequence). CDR3 DNA sequence: TGTGCCAGTAGTACCCTCCATGGCGGCTACACCTTC. Translation gives CASSTLHGGYTF. Combining the CDR3 with reference TRBV19 and TRBJ1-2 gives the whole variable domain DGGITQSPKYLFRKEGQNVTLSCEQNLNHDAMYWYRQDPGQGLRLIYYSQIVNDFQKGDIAEGYSVSREKKESFPLTVTSAQKNPTAFYLCASSTLHGGYTFGSGTRLTVV.

This rearrangement joins TRBV2 to TRBJ2-3, with 9 bases lining up with TRBD2. Looked up from germline, CDR1 is SNHLY and CDR2 is FYNNEI. Trimming removed 6 bases from V and 2 bases from J; junction bases left unmatched: 18. This CDR3 has 19 residues. The CDR3 sequence: CASRPTPGTSTNHTDTQYF. The CDR3 nucleotides read TGTGCCAGCAGGCCAACTCCCGGGACTAGCACAAACCACACAGATACGCAGTATTTT. Full variable domain (missing parts from reference TRBV2 and TRBJ2-3): EPEVTQTPSHQVTQMGQEVILRCVPISNHLYFYWYRQILGQKVEFLVSFYNNEISEKSEIFDDQFSVERPDGSNFTLKIRSTKLEDSAMYFCASRPTPGTSTNHTDTQYFGPGTRLTVL.

In DNA, the CDR3 is TGTGCCAGCAGCTTACAGGGGGCGGACACTGAAGCTTTCTTT. Protein sequence: CASSLQGADTEAFF. The gene calls are TRBV11-3 and TRBJ1-1, with 8 bases identical to TRBD1. The CDR3 consists of 14 residues. With 2 bases clipped from V and 3 bases from J, the junction kept 2 bases outside the gene matches. CDR1 and CDR2 (germline): SGHNT, YENEEA.

The CDR3 loop is CASSFFWGPPEETQYF. Written as DNA, the CDR3 is TGTGCCAGCAGCTTTTTCTGGGGTCCACCGGAGGAGACCCAGTACTTC. The chain combines TRBV7-8 with TRBJ2-5; D gene ambiguous. Germline lookup yields CDR1 SGHVS and CDR2 FQNEAQ. The CDR3 has 16 amino acids. V was trimmed by 3 bases and J by 5 bases, leaving 19 bases between them.

This rearrangement joins TRBV7-2 to TRBJ2-7; D call uncertain. Per the germline V gene, CDR1 is SGHTA and CDR2 is FQGNSA. The CDR3 totals 11 residues. Trimming pared 4 bases from V and 3 bases from J, leaving 4 bases between. The CDR3 coding sequence is TGTGCCAGCAGCTCCCTCTACGAGCAGTACTTC. The encoded protein is CASSSLYEQYF.

The chain carries TRBV5-1 and TRBJ2-2, with 7 bases that match TRBD1. Germline-derived CDR1 and CDR2 are SGHRS and YFSETQ. The CDR3 loop spans 16 amino acids. J was trimmed by 1 base and V by 2 bases; bases with no gene match: 5. The CDR3 loop is CASSLEGALNTGELFF. CDR3 DNA: TGCGCCAGCAGCTTAGAGGGGGCCCTGAACACCGGGGAGCTGTTTTTT.

This clone was recorded once. The chain has TRBV3-1 (or the pseudogene TRBV3-2) and TRBJ1-1; TRBD1 matches at 7 bases. V shed 5 bases and J 9 bases; nucleotides not matched to a gene: 12. From germline, CDR1 is LGHDT and CDR2 YNNKEL (reference sequence). The CDR3 is 14 residues long. The CDR3 protein is CASSLSGGGLKAFF. For the CDR3, the DNA is TGTGCCAGCAGCTTATCAGGGGGTGGTCTCAAAGCTTTCTTT.

This chain joins TRBV27 and TRBJ1-2; D may be TRBD1 (6 bases). Between the trimmed V and J ends, which lost 6 bases and 4 bases, there was a span of 15 bases. From germline, CDR1 is MNHEY and CDR2 SMNVEV (reference sequence). The CDR3 is made up of 14 amino acids. The CDR3 DNA is TGTGCCAGCAGACCTGACAGGACAACCTATGGCTACACCTTC. The encoded protein is CASRPDRTTYGYTF.

The chain uses TRBV6-6 and TRBJ2-3; D call uncertain. V was clipped by 0 bases and J by 3 bases, with 10 bases between them. The V gene's germline CDR1 is MNHNY and CDR2 SVGAGI (reference sequence). The CDR3 spans 15 residues. For the CDR3, the DNA is TGTGCCAGCAGTTACTCGTCCCTGGGAACAGATACGCAGTATTTT. Its protein product is CASSYSSLGTDTQYF.

The chain is built from TRBV7-9 and TRBJ2-1; possibly TRBD1 for D (6 bases). This CDR3 has 14 amino acids. With 1 base removed from V and 7 bases from J, the gap between germline ends came to 11 bases. Germline values: CDR1 SEHNR, CDR2 FQNEAQ (reference sequence). CDR3 loop: CASSLVQGRNEQFF. The DNA of the CDR3 is TGTGCCAGCAGCTTAGTTCAGGGGCGGAATGAGCAGTTCTTC.

The chain employs TRBV28 and TRBJ2-5; 9 nucleotides align to TRBD1. Germline CDR1 MDHEN, CDR2 SYDVKM. V lost 4 bases and J lost 1; bases outside the gene matches: 4. The CDR3 extends over 15 amino acids. DNA of the CDR3: TGTGCCAGCAGTTACACAGGGGGCTTCCAAGAGACCCAGTACTTC. Encoded protein: CASSYTGGFQETQYF.

The chain joins TRBV4-2 to TRBJ1-5; D unclear. The CDR3 is 13 residues long. Germline V gene sequence: CDR1 LGHNA, CDR2 YNFKEQ. Between the trimmed V and J ends, which lost 0 bases and 2 bases, there was a span of 2 bases. CDR3 region: CASSQERNQPQHF. CDR3 nucleotide sequence: TGTGCCAGCAGCCAAGAGCGCAATCAGCCCCAGCATTTT.

The chain employs TRBV7-2 and TRBJ1-1, with D possibly being TRBD1 (6 bases). Germline CDR1 and CDR2: SGHTA and FQGNSA. This CDR3 spans 15 amino acids. V shed 5 bases and J shed 6 bases, with 19 bases lying between them. CDR3 sequence: CASSRRPTRGAEAFF. The CDR3 DNA follows: TGTGCCAGCAGCCGTAGGCCTACGAGGGGGGCTGAAGCTTTCTTT.

The gene calls are TRBV7-2 and TRBJ2-1, with TRBD1 identical over 7 bases. Germline loops: CDR1 SGHTA, CDR2 FQGNSA. V trimming: 1 base; J trimming: 0 bases; junction bases outside the gene matches: 3. This CDR3 is built from 16 residues. The CDR3 DNA follows: TGTGCCAGCAGCTTAGGAGGGGGCCGCTCCTACAATGAGCAGTTCTTC. Protein sequence: CASSLGGGRSYNEQFF.

This clone showed up just once. V usage is TRBV9 and J usage is TRBJ2-3, with 12 bases lining up with TRBD2. Per the germline V gene, CDR1 is SGDLS and CDR2 is YYNGEE. The CDR3 spans 16 residues. V lost 3 bases and J lost 4; bases outside the gene matches: 6. The CDR3 here is CASSDRLAGGPDTQYF. In DNA, the CDR3 is TGTGCCAGCAGCGACCGTCTAGCGGGGGGGCCAGATACGCAGTATTTT.

This sequence joins TRBV4-1 and TRBJ1-1; D remains ambiguous. The CDR3 spans 13 residues. The germline V and J ends were trimmed by 4 bases and 5 bases, with 11 bases remaining between them. CDR1 is MGHRA and CDR2 is YSYEKL in the germline V gene. The CDR3, as DNA: TGCGCCAGCAGCCTTTTTCTGGGGACTGAAGCTTTCTTT. This sequence encodes CASSLFLGTEAFF.

The J gene is TRBJ2-3, the V gene TRBV9; D assignment may be TRBD1 or TRBD2 (6 bases each). CDR1 is SGDLS, CDR2 YYNGEE, per germline. The CDR3 contains 14 residues. Trimming shortened V by 1 base and J by 5 bases, and 11 bases separated the two germline ends. CDR3 loop: CASSVRGGLDTQYF. CDR3 in DNA: TGTGCCAGCAGCGTAAGAGGGGGACTAGATACGCAGTATTTT.

The chain is built from TRBV3-1 (or the pseudogene TRBV3-2) and TRBJ2-2; 7 bases match TRBD2. Germline CDR1 reads LGHDT; CDR2 reads YNNKEL (reference sequence). The length of the CDR3 is 20 residues. V shed 3 bases, J shed 5 bases, and the junction held 21 bases outside the gene matches. In DNA form, the CDR3 reads TGTGCCAGCAGCCATTCTCGGGACCGCCGCGGGGGTTTGGGGACCGGGGAGCTGTTTTTT. The encoded protein is CASSHSRDRRGGLGTGELFF.

This clone occurred once. The chain uses TRBV18 and TRBJ1-2; 7 bases fit TRBD1. J was trimmed by 7 bases and V by 3 bases; bases with no gene match: 8. Germline V gives CDR1 KGHSH, CDR2 LQKENI. The CDR3 contains 14 residues. This CDR3 reads CASSPRTGEFGYTF. The DNA of the CDR3 is TGTGCCAGCTCACCGAGGACAGGTGAATTTGGCTACACCTTC.

The chain links TRBV5-1 to TRBJ2-1, with D possibly matching TRBD1 (5 bases). CDR1 and CDR2 from the germline V gene are SGHRS and YFSETQ. This CDR3 is built from 16 residues. V lost 3 bases and J 2 bases, leaving 15 bases between the germline ends. CDR3 in amino acids: CASSSPPGNTYNEQFF. CDR3 DNA: TGCGCCAGCAGCTCACCCCCAGGGAACACCTACAATGAGCAGTTCTTC.

CDR3 protein: CASNPGRLGGELFF. In nucleotides, the CDR3 is TGTGCCAGCAACCCAGGCAGGTTGGGCGGGGAGCTGTTTTTT. The chain employs TRBV6-6 and TRBJ2-2; D is unclear. Germline V lookup: CDR1 MNHNY, CDR2 SVGAGI (reference sequence). V lost 7 bases and J 7 bases, leaving 16 bases between the germline ends. The CDR3 runs 14 residues.

V is TRBV24-1 and J is TRBJ2-2; TRBD2 agrees at 13 bases. CDR3 length: 16 residues. The germline gives CDR1 KGHDR, CDR2 SFDVKD. Trimming removed 6 bases from V and 1 base from J; junction bases left unmatched: 1. CDR3 region: CATSRLAGGNTGELFF. Written as DNA, the CDR3 is TGTGCCACCAGTCGACTAGCGGGGGGGAACACCGGGGAGCTGTTTTTT.